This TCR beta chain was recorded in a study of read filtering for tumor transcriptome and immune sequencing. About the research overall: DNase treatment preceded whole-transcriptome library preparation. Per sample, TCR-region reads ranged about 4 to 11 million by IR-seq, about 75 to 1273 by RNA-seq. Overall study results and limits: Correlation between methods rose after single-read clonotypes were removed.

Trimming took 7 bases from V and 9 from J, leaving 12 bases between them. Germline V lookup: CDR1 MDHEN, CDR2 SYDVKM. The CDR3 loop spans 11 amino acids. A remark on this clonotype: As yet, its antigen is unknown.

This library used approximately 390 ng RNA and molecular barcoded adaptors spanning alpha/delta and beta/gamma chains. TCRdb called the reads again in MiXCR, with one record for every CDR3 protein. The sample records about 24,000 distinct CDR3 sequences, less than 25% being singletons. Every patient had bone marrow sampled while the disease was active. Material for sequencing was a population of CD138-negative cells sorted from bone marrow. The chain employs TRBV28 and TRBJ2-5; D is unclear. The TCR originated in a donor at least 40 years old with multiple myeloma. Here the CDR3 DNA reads TGTGCCAGCACTGGCTTTGAGGCCCAGTACTTC. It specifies CASTGFEAQYF.